What follows describes a single T cell receptor (beta chain). Its cognate antigen is unknown. Clones were sequenced by immunoSEQ multiplex PCR, and TCRdb holds only the in-frame ones, with some missing. The sample lists about 150,000 clones, around 90% seen once, with around 7.6% in the top ten. These data originate in a study of T cell responses to AZD1222 COVID-19 vaccine. The study's findings and limits: Most donors were white British, females outnumbered males, and clonal diversity was possibly underestimated.

Germline V CDR1 and CDR2: SGDLS, YYNGEE. The CDR3 runs to 15 residues. V trimming: 2 bases; J trimming: 4 bases; junction bases outside the gene matches: 5. This rearrangement joins TRBV9 to TRBJ2-1; 8 nucleotides agree with TRBD2. This clonotype originated in an adult who received the MenACWY meningococcal vaccine as a control. Here the sequenced sample was peripheral blood, taken 28 days after the second dose of the MenACWY control vaccine. CDR3 sequence (DNA): TGTGCCAGCAGCGTTGGACTAGCAGTGTACAATGAGCAGTTCTTC. The encoded protein is CASSVGLAVYNEQFF.